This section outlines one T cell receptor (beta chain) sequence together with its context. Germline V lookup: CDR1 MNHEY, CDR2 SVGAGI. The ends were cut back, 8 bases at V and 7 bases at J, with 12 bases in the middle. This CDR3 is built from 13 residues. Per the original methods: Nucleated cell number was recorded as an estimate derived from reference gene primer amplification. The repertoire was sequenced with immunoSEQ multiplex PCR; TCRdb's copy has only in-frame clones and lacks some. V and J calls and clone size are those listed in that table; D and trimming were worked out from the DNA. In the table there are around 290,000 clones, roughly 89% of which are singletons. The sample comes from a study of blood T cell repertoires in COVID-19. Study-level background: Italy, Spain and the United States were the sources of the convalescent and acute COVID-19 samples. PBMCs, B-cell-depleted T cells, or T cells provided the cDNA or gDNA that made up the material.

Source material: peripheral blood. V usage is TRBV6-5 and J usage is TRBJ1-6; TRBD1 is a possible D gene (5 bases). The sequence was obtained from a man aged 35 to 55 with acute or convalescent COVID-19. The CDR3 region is CASGRGNNSPLHF. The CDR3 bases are TGTGCCAGCGGGCGGGGGAACAATTCACCCCTCCACTTT.